These T cell receptor beta chains were read from a single sample in a study of shared clonotypes between healthy human individuals. Repertoires were generated with immunoSEQ multiplex PCR, while TCRdb's copy carries only in-frame clones and drops some. The data show some 2 million clones, roughly 94% seen once. Material: naive CD4+ T cells sorted from blood. The origin of the receptors is a man aged 18 to 29 in good health. CDR3s include the opening cysteine and the closing phenylalanine or tryptophan. D genes are given only for firm matches. Rows give clone size only sometimes, using once, few, many, or a class for an expanded clone.

V gene	J gene	clone size	D gene	CDR3 protein	CDR3 DNA
TRBV7-9	TRBJ1-1	NA	TRBD1	CASSVDREDTEAFF	TGTGCCAGCAGCGTGGACAGGGAGGACACTGAAGCTTTCTTT
TRBV21-1	TRBJ2-4	NA	NA	CASSKSGPGGDIGIQYF	TGTGCCAGCAGCAAAAGTGGGCCAGGGGGCGATATTGGCATTCAGTACTTC
TRBV18	TRBJ2-3	NA	NA	CASSSKIGGSGDTQYF	TGTGCCAGCTCATCAAAGATCGGAGGAAGCGGTGATACGCAGTATTTT
TRBV30	TRBJ2-4	NA	NA	CACNGLAKNIQYF	TGTGCCTGTAATGGGCTAGCCAAAAACATTCAGTACTTC
TRBV5-1	TRBJ2-5	NA	NA	CASRRQETQYF	TGCGCCAGCAGACGACAAGAGACCCAGTACTTC
TRBV27	TRBJ1-6	once	NA	CASSLSFNSPLHF	TGTGCCAGCAGTTTATCGTTTAATTCACCCCTCCACTTT
TRBV19	TRBJ1-1	few	NA	CASSQGTEAFF	TGTGCCAGTAGCCAGGGGACTGAAGCTTTCTTT
TRBV6-1	TRBJ2-7	NA	TRBD2	CASRVAGDNEQYF	TGTGCCAGCAGGGTAGCGGGAGACAACGAGCAGTACTTC
TRBV5-1	TRBJ2-7	once	NA	CASKLPEGPYEQYF	TGCGCCAGCAAGCTCCCAGAAGGACCCTACGAGCAGTACTTC
TRBV6-6	TRBJ1-2	NA	TRBD1	CASSKLTGNGYTF	TGTGCCAGCAGTAAATTGACAGGGAATGGCTACACCTTC
TRBV4-1	TRBJ1-1	NA	NA	CASSQELGGDTNTEAFF	TGCGCCAGCAGCCAAGAACTAGGAGGGGACACGAACACTGAAGCTTTCTTT
TRBV5-6	TRBJ1-2	NA	TRBD1	CASSLVGTGEGYTF	TGTGCCAGCAGCTTGGTCGGGACAGGGGAAGGCTACACCTTC
TRBV6-1	TRBJ1-2	NA	TRBD1	CASSEAPGGNYGYTF	TGTGCCAGCAGTGAAGCACCAGGGGGGAACTATGGCTACACCTTC
TRBV11-2	TRBJ2-7	NA	TRBD2	CASSRLAGGTYEQYF	TGTGCCAGCAGTCGACTAGCGGGAGGCACCTACGAGCAGTACTTC
TRBV9	TRBJ2-3	NA	TRBD2	CASSASGRGTDTQYF	TGTGCCAGCAGCGCCAGCGGGAGGGGCACAGATACGCAGTATTTT
TRBV19	TRBJ1-1	once	TRBD1	CASRHTGVDWSEAFF	TGTGCCAGTCGTCACACAGGGGTCGATTGGTCTGAAGCTTTCTTT
TRBV13	TRBJ1-6	NA	NA	CASSLKHYNSPLHF	TGTGCCAGCAGCTTAAAACACTATAATTCACCCCTCCACTTT
TRBV6-1	TRBJ2-7	once	TRBD1	CASSVDRAAYEQYF	TGTGCCAGCAGTGTCGACAGGGCAGCCTACGAGCAGTACTTC
TRBV25-1	TRBJ1-4	NA	NA	CASSEMNGATNEKLFF	TGTGCCAGCAGTGAAATGAATGGGGCAACTAATGAAAAACTGTTTTTT
TRBV18	TRBJ2-3	NA	TRBD2	CASSPPQVLAGGYDTQYF	TGTGCCAGCTCACCACCGCAGGTTCTAGCGGGGGGTTATGATACGCAGTATTTT
TRBV7-2	TRBJ1-4	NA	NA	CASSLGPTNEKLFF	TGTGCCAGCAGCTTAGGACCAACTAATGAAAAACTGTTTTTT
TRBV5-4	TRBJ1-2	NA	NA	CASNRDRGTDGYTF	TGTGCCAGCAATCGGGACCGGGGAACAGATGGCTACACCTTC
TRBV6-5	TRBJ1-1	once	NA	CASSRGQFMNTEAFF	TGTGCCAGCAGCCGAGGACAGTTCATGAACACTGAAGCTTTCTTT
TRBV19	TRBJ2-7	NA	TRBD2	CASSPTSGSSYEQYF	TGTGCCAGTTCCCCGACTAGCGGGAGCTCCTACGAGCAGTACTTC
TRBV30	TRBJ1-1	NA	TRBD1	CAWTPVRGQDTEAFF	TGTGCCTGGACCCCAGTTAGAGGACAGGACACTGAAGCTTTCTTT
TRBV14	TRBJ1-3	NA	NA	CASSQDPQGFGSGNTIYF	TGTGCCAGCAGCCAAGATCCCCAGGGGTTCGGCTCTGGAAACACCATATATTTT
TRBV5-5	TRBJ1-2	NA	NA	CASSLAPLTAPYGYTF	TGTGCCAGCAGCTTGGCCCCACTGACAGCCCCCTATGGCTACACCTTC
TRBV2	TRBJ2-2	once	NA	CASNQRAAGELFF	TGTGCCAGCAATCAGCGGGCAGCCGGGGAGCTGTTTTTT
TRBV7-2	TRBJ2-2	NA	NA	CASSLRGYGGELFF	TGTGCCAGCAGCTTAAGGGGGTATGGCGGGGAGCTGTTTTTT
TRBV2	TRBJ2-3	NA	NA	CASSEALRPIGTDTQYF	TGTGCCAGCAGTGAAGCGCTTCGGCCGATAGGCACAGATACGCAGTATTTT
TRBV5-6	TRBJ2-5	NA	NA	CASSLGAGTLQETQYF	TGTGCCAGCAGCCTAGGCGCCGGGACTCTCCAAGAGACCCAGTACTTC
TRBV25-1	TRBJ1-1	once	NA	CASSEPRGGNTEAFF	TGTGCCAGCAGTGAACCCAGGGGCGGGAACACTGAAGCTTTCTTT
TRBV29-1	TRBJ2-1	NA	NA	CSVASRSSYNEQFF	TGCAGCGTTGCCTCACGGAGCTCCTACAATGAGCAGTTCTTC
TRBV10-3	TRBJ1-4	NA	NA	CAISESGINSLLTTNEKLFF	TGTGCCATCAGTGAGTCTGGGATAAACAGCCTACTAACAACTAATGAAAAACTGTTTTTT
TRBV30	TRBJ2-3	once	TRBD1	CAWSSQGVGTDTQYF	TGTGCCTGGAGTTCCCAGGGGGTTGGCACAGATACGCAGTATTTT
TRBV6-5	TRBJ2-2	NA	TRBD1	CASRTGYTGELFF	TGTGCCAGCAGGACAGGGTACACCGGGGAGCTGTTTTTT